A selection of T cell receptor beta chains follows, all from one sample in a study of blood T cell repertoires in COVID-19. Measured with immunoSEQ multiplex PCR; TCRdb has only the in-frame clones, and not every one. The profile shows under 200,000 clones, under 85% of them singletons. Input material: peripheral blood. The receptors come from an older man with acute or convalescent COVID-19. Both conserved end residues are part of each CDR3. The size field is filled for only some rows; it gives once, few, many or a size class.

cdr3_aa	clone_size	v_call
CASSLGGYREQYF	few	TRBV28
CASSQDEASGGTRPTDTQYF	NA	TRBV4-2
CASSRDRERSYNSPLHF	once	TRBV28
CASSFYGREETQYF	NA	TRBV5-4
CASSSRQGNNEQFF	NA	TRBV27
CASSQAPGASYNEQFF	NA	TRBV3-1/TRBV3-2
CASSPGTQINEKLFF	few	TRBV9
CASRKAGGTYNEQFF	NA	TRBV2
CASSLARASGRYQNIQYF	NA	TRBV7-2
CASSGRITSTEAFF	NA	TRBV5-8
CAWSTGMNTEAFF	NA	TRBV30
CASWGQGRLEAGNTIYF	NA	TRBV11-2
CASREGLAGTGELFF	NA	TRBV2
CASNEVGQQNYGYTF	few	TRBV19
CASSRRAEVYETQYF	NA	TRBV19
CASSFTSGYEQYF	NA	TRBV12-3/TRBV12-4
CASSGGGGYEQYF	few	TRBV19
CASSSAGQGTDTQYF	NA	TRBV27